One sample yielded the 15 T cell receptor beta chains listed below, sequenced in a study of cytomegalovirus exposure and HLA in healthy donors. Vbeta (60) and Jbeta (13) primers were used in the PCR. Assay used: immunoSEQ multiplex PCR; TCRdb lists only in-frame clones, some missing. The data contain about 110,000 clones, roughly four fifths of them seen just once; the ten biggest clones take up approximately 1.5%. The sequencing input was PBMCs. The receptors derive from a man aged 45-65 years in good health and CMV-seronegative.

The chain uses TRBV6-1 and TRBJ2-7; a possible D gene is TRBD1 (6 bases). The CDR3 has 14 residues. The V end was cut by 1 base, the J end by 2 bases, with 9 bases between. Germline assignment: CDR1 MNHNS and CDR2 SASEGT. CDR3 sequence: CASSEGGPTYEQYV. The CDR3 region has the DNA TGTGCCAGCAGTGAAGGGGGGCCTACCTACGAGCAGTACGTC.

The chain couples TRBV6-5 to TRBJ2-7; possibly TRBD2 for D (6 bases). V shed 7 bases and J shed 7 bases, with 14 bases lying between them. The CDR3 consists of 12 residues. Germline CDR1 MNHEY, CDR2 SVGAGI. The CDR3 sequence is CASTFDGGEQYF. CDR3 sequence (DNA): TGTGCCAGCACTTTTGATGGGGGGGAGCAGTACTTC.

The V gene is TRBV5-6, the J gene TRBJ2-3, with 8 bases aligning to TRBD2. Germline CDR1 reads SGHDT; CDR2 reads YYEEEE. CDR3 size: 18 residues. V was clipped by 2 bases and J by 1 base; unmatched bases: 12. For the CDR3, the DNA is TGTGCCAGCAGCTTTCCAGCGGGGGACCTAAGGGGCACAGATACGCAGTATTTT. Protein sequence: CASSFPAGDLRGTDTQYF.

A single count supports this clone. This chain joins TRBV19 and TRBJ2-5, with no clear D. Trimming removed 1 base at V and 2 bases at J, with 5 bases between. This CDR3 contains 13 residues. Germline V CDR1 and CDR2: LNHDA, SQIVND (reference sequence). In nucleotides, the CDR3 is TGTGCCAGTAGTATAGGCAGGCAAGAGACCCAGTACTTC. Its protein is CASSIGRQETQYF.

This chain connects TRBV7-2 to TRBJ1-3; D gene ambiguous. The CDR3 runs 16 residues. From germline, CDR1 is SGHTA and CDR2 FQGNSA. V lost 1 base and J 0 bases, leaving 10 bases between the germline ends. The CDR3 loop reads CASSLDFRSSGNTIYF. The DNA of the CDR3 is TGTGCCAGCAGCTTAGATTTCCGTAGCTCTGGAAACACCATATATTTT.

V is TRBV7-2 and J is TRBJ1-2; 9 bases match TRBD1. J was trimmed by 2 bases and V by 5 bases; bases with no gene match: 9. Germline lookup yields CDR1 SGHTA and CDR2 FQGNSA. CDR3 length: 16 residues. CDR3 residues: CASSPTGTGLNYGYTF. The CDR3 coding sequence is TGTGCCAGCAGCCCAACGGGGACAGGGCTAAACTATGGCTACACCTTC.

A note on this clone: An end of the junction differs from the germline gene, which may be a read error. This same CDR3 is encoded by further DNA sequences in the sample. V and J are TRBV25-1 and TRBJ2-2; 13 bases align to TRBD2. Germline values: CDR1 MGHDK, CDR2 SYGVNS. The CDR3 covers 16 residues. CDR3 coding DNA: TGCGCCAGCAGTGACACTAGCGGGGGGGCCCCCGGGGAGCTGTTTTTT. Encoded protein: CASSDTSGGAPGELFF. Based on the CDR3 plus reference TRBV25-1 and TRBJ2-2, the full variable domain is EADIYQTPRYLVIGTGKKITLECSQTMGHDKMYWYQQDPGMELHLIHYSYGVNSTEKGDLSSESTVSRIRTEHFPLTLESARPSHTSQYLCASSDTSGGAPGELFFGEGSRLTVL.

CDR3 in DNA: TGTGCCAGTATCAGGGACAGTATAAGGAACACTGAAGCTTTCTTT. Its translation is CASIRDSIRNTEAFF. The rearrangement links TRBV19 to TRBJ1-1, with TRBD1 identical over 7 bases. Trimming cost V 7 bases and J 1 base; bases outside gene matches: 9. This CDR3 contains 15 residues. Germline values: CDR1 LNHDA, CDR2 SQIVND (reference sequence).

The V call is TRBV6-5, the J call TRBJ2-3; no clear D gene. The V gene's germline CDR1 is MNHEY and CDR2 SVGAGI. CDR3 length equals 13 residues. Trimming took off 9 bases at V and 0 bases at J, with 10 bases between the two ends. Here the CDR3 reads CASALQSTDTQYF. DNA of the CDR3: TGTGCCAGTGCATTACAGAGCACAGATACGCAGTATTTT.

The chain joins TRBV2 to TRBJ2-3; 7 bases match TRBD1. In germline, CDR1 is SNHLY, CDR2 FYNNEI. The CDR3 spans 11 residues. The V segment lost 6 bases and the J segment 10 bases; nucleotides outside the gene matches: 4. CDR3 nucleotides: TGTGCCAGCAGGGGACAGTTAGCGCAGTATTTT. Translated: CASRGQLAQYF.

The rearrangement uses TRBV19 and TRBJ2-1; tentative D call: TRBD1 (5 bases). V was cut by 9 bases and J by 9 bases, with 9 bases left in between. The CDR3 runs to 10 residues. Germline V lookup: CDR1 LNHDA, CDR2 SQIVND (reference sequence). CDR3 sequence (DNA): TGTGCCAGCCTAGGGGCTGAGCAGTTCTTC. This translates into CASLGAEQFF.

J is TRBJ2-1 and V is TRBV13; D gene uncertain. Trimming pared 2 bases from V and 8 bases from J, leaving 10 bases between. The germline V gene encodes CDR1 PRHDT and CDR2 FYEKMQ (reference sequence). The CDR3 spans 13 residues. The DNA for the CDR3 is TGTGCCAGCAGCTTAAACATGTGGTATGAGCAGTTCTTC. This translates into CASSLNMWYEQFF.

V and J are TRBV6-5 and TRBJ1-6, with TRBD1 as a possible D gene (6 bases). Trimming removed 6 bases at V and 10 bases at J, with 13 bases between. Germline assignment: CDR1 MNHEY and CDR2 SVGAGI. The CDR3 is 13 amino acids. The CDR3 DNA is TGTGCCAGCAGGCAGGGGATTGACTCACCCCTCCACTTT. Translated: CASRQGIDSPLHF.

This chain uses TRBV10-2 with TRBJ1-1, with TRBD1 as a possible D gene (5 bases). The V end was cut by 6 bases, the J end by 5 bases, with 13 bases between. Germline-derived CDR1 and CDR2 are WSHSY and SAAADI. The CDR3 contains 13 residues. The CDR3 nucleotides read TGCGCCAGCAGACAGGCACCAGGGACTGAAGCTTTCTTT. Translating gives CASRQAPGTEAFF.

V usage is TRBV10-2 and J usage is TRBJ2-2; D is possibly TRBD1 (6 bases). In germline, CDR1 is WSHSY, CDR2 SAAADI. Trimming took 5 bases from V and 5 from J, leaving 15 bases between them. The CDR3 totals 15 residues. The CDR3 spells CASSPGTSGTGELFF. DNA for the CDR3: TGCGCCAGCAGTCCTGGGACATCGGGGACCGGGGAGCTGTTTTTT.